This T cell receptor (beta chain) originates from a study of blood T cell repertoires in COVID-19. As for the study in general: Acute-phase and convalescent COVID-19 samples originated in the United States, Italy and Spain.

This clone was seen once. Some clones are missing from TCRdb's copy, which holds only in-frame ones; the method was immunoSEQ multiplex PCR. The sample yields 150,000 to 200,000 clones, approximately 90% seen once. In germline, CDR1 is MNHEY, CDR2 SVGAGI. CDR3 length: 15 amino acids. V gave up 4 bases and J gave up 3 bases, with 16 bases separating them. V gene TRBV6-5 combines with J gene TRBJ2-7, with D possibly TRBD2 on 6 matching bases. Source material: peripheral blood. The receptor's source is a man aged 18 to 35 who had recovered from COVID-19. The chain's CDR3 is CASSSIGSGLYEQYF. CDR3 nucleotides: TGTGCCAGCAGTTCCATCGGCAGCGGGCTCTACGAGCAGTACTTC.